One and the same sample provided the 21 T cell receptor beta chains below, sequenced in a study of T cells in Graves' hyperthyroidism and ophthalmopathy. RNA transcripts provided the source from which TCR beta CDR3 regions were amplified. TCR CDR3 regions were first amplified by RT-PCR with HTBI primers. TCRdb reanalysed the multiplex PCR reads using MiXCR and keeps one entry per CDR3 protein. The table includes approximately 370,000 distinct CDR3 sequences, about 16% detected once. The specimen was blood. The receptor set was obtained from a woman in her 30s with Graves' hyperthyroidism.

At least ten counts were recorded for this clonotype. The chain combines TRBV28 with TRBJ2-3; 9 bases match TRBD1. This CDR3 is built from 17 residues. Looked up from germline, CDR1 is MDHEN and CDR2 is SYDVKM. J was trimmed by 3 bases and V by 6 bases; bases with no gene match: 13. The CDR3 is CASSAEWGTGLTDTQYF. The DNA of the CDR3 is TGTGCCAGCAGCGCAGAATGGGGGACAGGGTTAACAGATACGCAGTATTTT. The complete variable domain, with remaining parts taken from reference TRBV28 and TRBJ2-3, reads DVKVTQSSRYLVKRTGEKVFLECVQDMDHENMFWYRQDPGLGLRLIYFSYDVKMKEKGDIPEGYSVSREKKERFSLILESASTNQTSMYLCASSAEWGTGLTDTQYFGPGTRLTVL.

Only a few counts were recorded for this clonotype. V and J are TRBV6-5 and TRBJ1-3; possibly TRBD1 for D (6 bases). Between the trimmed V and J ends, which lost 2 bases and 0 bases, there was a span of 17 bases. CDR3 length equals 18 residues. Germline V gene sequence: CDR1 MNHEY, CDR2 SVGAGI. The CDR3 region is CASSYQQGAAASGNTIYF. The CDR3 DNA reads TGTGCCAGCAGTTACCAACAGGGAGCTGCTGCCTCTGGAAACACCATATATTTT.

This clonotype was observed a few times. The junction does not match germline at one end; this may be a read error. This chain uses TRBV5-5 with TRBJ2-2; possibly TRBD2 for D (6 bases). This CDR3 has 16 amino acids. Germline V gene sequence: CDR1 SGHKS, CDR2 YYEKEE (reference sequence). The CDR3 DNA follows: TGCGCCAGCAGCTTGGTTGGGGACTCCAACACCGGGGAGCTGTTTTTT. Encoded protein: CASSLVGDSNTGELFF.

The chain's CDR3 is CASSWYAGGTEAFF. The DNA for the CDR3 is TGTGCCAGCAGTTGGTACGCGGGGGGGACTGAAGCTTTCTTT. The chain is built from TRBV27 and TRBJ1-1, with D perhaps TRBD1 (5 bases). Germline V gene lookup returns CDR1 MNHEY and CDR2 SMNVEV (reference sequence). The CDR3 runs 14 residues. Trimming cost V 4 bases and J 5 bases, with 14 bases left between them.

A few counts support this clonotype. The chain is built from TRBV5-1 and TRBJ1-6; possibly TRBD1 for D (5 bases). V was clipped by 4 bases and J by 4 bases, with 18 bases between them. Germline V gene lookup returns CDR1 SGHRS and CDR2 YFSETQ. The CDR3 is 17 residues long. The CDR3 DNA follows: TGCGCCAGCAGCCCACGCCCGACGGACACATATAATTCACCCCTCCACTTT. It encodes CASSPRPTDTYNSPLHF.

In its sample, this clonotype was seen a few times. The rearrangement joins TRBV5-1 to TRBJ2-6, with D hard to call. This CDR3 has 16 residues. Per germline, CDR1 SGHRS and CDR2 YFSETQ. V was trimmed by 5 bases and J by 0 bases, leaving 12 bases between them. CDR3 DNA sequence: TGCGCCAGCAGAGCAGGCATCGACTCTGGGGCCAACGTCCTGACTTTC. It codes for CASRAGIDSGANVLTF.

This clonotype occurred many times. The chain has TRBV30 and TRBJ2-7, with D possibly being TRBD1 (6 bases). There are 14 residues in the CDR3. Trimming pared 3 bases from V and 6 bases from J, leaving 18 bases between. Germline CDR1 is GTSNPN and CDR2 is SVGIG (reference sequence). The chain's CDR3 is CAWRLTGKRGEQYF. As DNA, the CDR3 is TGTGCCTGGAGGTTAACAGGGAAAAGGGGCGAGCAGTACTTC.

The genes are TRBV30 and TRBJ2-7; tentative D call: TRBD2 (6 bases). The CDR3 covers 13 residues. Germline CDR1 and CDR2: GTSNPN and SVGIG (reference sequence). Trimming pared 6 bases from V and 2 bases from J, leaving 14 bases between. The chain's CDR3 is CACLGGIPYEQYF. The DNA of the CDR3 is TGTGCCTGCCTCGGGGGTATTCCCTACGAGCAGTACTTC.

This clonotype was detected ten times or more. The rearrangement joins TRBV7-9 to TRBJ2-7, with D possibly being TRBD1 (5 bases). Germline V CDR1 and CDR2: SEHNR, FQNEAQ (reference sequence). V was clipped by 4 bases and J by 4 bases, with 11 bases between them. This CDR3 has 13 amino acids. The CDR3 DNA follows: TGTGCCAGCAGCTCGACAGAGAGGTACGAGCAGTACTTC. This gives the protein CASSSTERYEQYF.

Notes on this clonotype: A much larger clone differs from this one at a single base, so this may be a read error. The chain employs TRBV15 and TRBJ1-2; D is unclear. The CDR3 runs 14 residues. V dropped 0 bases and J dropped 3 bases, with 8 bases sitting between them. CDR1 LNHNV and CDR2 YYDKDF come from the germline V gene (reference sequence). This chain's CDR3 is CATSRDRADYGYTF. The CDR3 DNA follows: TGTGCCACCAGCAGAGATCGCGCAGACTATGGCTACACCTTC.

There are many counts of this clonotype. CDR3 region: CASSLGLAPYF. The CDR3 DNA reads as TGTGCCAGCAGCCTAGGACTAGCTCCGTACTTC. The V and J genes are TRBV11-2 and TRBJ2-5, with 8 bases matching TRBD2. J lost 13 bases, V lost 5 bases, and 6 bases had no gene match. The CDR3 is made up of 11 amino acids. Germline assignment: CDR1 SGHAT and CDR2 FQNNGV.

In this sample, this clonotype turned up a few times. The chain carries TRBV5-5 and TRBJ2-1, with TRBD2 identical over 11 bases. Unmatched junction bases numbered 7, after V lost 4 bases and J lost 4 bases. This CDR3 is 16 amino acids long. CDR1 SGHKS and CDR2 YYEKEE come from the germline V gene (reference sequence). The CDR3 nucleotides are TGTGCCAGCAGCCCGAAACTAGCGGGAGTTTACAATGAGCAGTTCTTC. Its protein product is CASSPKLAGVYNEQFF.

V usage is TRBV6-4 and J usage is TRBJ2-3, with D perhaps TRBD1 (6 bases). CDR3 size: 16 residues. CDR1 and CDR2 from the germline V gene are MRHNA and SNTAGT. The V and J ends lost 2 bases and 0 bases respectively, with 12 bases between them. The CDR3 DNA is TGTGCCAGCAGTGACGGGGGCAGTACTAGCACAGATACGCAGTATTTT. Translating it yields CASSDGGSTSTDTQYF.

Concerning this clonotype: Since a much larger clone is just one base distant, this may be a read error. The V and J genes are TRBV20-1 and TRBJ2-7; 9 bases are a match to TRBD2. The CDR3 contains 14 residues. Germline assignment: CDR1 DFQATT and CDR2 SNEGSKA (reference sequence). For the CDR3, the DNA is TGCAGTACTAGGCTAGCGGGAAATTCGTACGAGCAGTACTTC. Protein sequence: CSTRLAGNSYEQYF.

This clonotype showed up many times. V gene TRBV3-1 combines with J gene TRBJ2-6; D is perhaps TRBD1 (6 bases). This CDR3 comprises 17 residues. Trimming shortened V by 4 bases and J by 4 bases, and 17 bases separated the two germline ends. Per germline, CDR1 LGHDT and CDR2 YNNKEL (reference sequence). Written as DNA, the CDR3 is TGTGCCAGCAGCCTTGCAGGGGCCTCTTGGGGGGCCAACGTCCTGACTTTC. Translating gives CASSLAGASWGANVLTF.

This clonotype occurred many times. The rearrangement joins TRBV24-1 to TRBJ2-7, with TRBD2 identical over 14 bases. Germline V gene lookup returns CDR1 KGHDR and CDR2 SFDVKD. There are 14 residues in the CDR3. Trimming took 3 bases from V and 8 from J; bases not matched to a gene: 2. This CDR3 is CATSDGTSGSKQYF. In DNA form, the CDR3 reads TGTGCCACCAGTGATGGGACTAGCGGGAGCAAGCAGTACTTC.

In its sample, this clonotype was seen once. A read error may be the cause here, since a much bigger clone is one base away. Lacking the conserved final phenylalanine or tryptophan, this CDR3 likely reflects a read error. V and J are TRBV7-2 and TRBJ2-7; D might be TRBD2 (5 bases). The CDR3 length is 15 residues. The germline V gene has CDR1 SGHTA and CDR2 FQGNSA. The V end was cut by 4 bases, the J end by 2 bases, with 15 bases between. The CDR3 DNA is TGTGCCAGCAGCTCCTCGTTACTAGTGACCTACGAGCAGTACCTC. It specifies CASSSSLLVTYEQYL.

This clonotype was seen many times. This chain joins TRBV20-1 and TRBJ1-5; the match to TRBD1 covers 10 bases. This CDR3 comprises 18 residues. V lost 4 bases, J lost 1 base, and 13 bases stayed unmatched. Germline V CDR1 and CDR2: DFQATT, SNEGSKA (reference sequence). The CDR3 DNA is TGCAGTGCTACCTCTGGGGGACAGGGGAGTTTGAGCAATCAGCCCCAGCATTTT. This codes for CSATSGGQGSLSNQPQHF.

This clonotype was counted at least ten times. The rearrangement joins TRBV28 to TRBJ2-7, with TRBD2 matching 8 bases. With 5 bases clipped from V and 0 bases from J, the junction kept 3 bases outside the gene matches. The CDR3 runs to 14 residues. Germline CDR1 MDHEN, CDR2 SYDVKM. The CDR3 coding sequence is TGTGCCAGCAGTCCTACTAGCGGCTCCTACGAGCAGTACTTC. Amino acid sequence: CASSPTSGSYEQYF.

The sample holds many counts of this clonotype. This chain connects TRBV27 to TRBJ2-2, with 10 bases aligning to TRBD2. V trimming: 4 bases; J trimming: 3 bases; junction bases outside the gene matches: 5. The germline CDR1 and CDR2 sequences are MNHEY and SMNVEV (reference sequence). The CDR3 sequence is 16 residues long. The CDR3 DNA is TGTGCCAGCAGTTCCCTAGCGGGAGAGTACACCGGGGAGCTGTTTTTT. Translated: CASSSLAGEYTGELFF.

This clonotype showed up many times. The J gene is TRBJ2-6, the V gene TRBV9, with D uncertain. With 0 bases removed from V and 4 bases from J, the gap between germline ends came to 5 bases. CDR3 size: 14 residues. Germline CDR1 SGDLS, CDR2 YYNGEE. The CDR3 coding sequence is TGTGCCAGCAGCGTAGACACCGGGGCCAACGTCCTGACTTTC. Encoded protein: CASSVDTGANVLTF.